A selection of T cell receptor beta chains follows, all from one sample in a study of CD8+ T cells in alopecia areata. Sequencing was performed with immunoSEQ multiplex PCR; in TCRdb, only in-frame clones are kept and a portion is missing. The sample includes 95,000 to 100,000 clones, 61% of them seen just once. The sequenced sample was CD8+ T cells sorted from blood, obtained at week 4, from a patient treated with tofacitinib. The receptors originated from a human donor with alopecia areata. Each CDR3 is given with its conserved first and last residue. D genes are given only for firm matches. Some rows mark clone size as missing; the rest say once, few, many or name a class of expanded clone.

few	TRBV6-1	-	TRBJ1-1	CASSELGAFF	TGTGCCAGCAGTGAACTGGGGGCTTTCTTT
-	TRBV6-5	-	TRBJ1-2	CASSYGGLGGYTF	TGTGCCAGCAGTTACGGGGGGCTCGGTGGCTACACCTTC
-	TRBV5-1	-	TRBJ2-7	CASSGLVPLEQYF	TGCGCCAGCAGCGGTTTAGTCCCCCTCGAGCAGTACTTC
-	TRBV4-1	-	TRBJ2-5	CASSQDRTTGRETQYF	TGCGCCAGCAGCCAAGATCGTACGACAGGACGAGAGACCCAGTACTTC
-	TRBV5-1	TRBD2	TRBJ2-2	CASSPTLAGGVTGELFF	TGCGCCAGCAGCCCTACACTAGCGGGGGGTGTCACCGGGGAGCTGTTTTTT
-	TRBV4-1	-	TRBJ2-6	CASSQREVGQSSGANVLTF	TGCGCCAGCAGCCAAAGGGAGGTGGGGCAGAGCTCTGGGGCCAACGTCCTGACTTTC
-	TRBV4-3	-	TRBJ2-3	CASSPDGDTQYF	TGCGCCAGCAGCCCTGACGGAGATACGCAGTATTTT
-	TRBV28	-	TRBJ2-1	CASRLNQGRGNEQFF	TGTGCCAGCAGGCTTAACCAGGGCAGGGGCAATGAGCAGTTCTTC
-	TRBV4-3	-	TRBJ2-7	CASSHATVSSYEQYF	TGCGCCAGCAGCCACGCGACCGTCAGCTCCTACGAGCAGTACTTC
-	TRBV7-2	-	TRBJ2-4	CASSLVGSSGDIQYF	TGTGCCAGCAGCTTAGTGGGGTCTTCCGGGGACATTCAGTACTTC
many	TRBV19	-	TRBJ1-1	CASSGQEAFF	TGTGCCAGTAGTGGCCAGGAAGCTTTCTTT
-	TRBV29-1	-	TRBJ2-1	CSVEPAADYNEQFF	TGCAGCGTTGAACCGGCGGCGGACTACAATGAGCAGTTCTTC
-	TRBV6-5	TRBD1	TRBJ2-6	CAAKQGAPGANVLTF	TGTGCCGCAAAGCAGGGGGCGCCCGGGGCCAACGTCCTGACTTTC
few	TRBV7-9	-	TRBJ2-2	CASSYITGELFF	TGTGCCAGCAGCTATATTACCGGGGAGCTGTTTTTT
-	TRBV4-1	-	TRBJ2-7	CASSQEMGGGQYF	TGCGCCAGCAGCCAAGAGATGGGGGGAGGGCAGTACTTC
-	TRBV27	-	TRBJ1-5	CASSIHNSNQPQHF	TGTGCCAGCAGTATACATAATAGCAATCAGCCCCAGCATTTT
-	TRBV7-9	TRBD2	TRBJ2-7	CASSLSSGSYEQYF	TGTGCCAGCAGCTTATCTAGCGGGTCCTACGAGCAGTACTTC
few	TRBV7-2	TRBD2	TRBJ2-7	CASSLGLASYEQYF	TGTGCCAGCAGCTTGGGACTAGCTTCCTACGAGCAGTACTTC
once	TRBV4-3	TRBD2	TRBJ2-5	CASSQEEGTSGRRETQYF	TGCGCCAGCAGCCAAGAAGAGGGGACTAGCGGGAGGAGAGAGACCCAGTACTTC
once	TRBV29-1	-	TRBJ1-2	CSVLQSTYGYTF	TGCAGCGTTTTACAGAGCACCTATGGCTACACCTTC
-	TRBV9	-	TRBJ2-7	CASSVGQTYEQYF	TGTGCCAGCAGCGTAGGGCAGACCTACGAGCAGTACTTC
-	TRBV5-1	TRBD1	TRBJ2-7	CASRSGTGLYEQYF	TGCGCCAGCAGATCCGGGACAGGGTTGTACGAGCAGTACTTC
-	TRBV6-6	-	TRBJ2-5	CASGLQETQYF	TGTGCCAGCGGGCTGCAAGAGACCCAGTACTTC
-	TRBV10-3	-	TRBJ2-7	CAIRADRGLYYEQYF	TGTGCCATCAGGGCGGACAGAGGACTGTACTACGAGCAGTACTTC
few	TRBV28	TRBD1	TRBJ1-4	CASSWGQGSEKLFF	TGTGCCAGCAGTTGGGGACAGGGAAGTGAAAAACTGTTTTTT
-	TRBV27	-	TRBJ2-5	CASSLRTNPGETQYF	TGTGCCAGCAGTCTCCGGACCAATCCCGGGGAGACCCAGTACTTC
-	TRBV30	-	TRBJ1-5	CAWSVFGNQPQHF	TGTGCCTGGAGTGTATTTGGCAATCAGCCCCAGCATTTT
few	TRBV11-2	-	TRBJ1-6	CASSLEGRGNSPLHF	TGTGCCAGCAGCTTAGAAGGCAGGGGTAATTCACCCCTCCACTTT